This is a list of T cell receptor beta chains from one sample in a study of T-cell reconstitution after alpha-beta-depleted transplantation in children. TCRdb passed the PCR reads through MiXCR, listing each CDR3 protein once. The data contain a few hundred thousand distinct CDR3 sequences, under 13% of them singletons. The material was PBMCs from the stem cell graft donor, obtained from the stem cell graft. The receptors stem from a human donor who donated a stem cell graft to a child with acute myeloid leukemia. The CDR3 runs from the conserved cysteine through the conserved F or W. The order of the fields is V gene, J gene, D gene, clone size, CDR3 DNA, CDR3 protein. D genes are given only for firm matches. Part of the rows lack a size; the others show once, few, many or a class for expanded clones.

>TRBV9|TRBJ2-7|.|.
TGTGCCAGCAGCGTAGGTCTAGCGACGAACTCCTACGAGCAGTACTTC
CASSVGLATNSYEQYF
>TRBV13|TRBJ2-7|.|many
TGTGCCAGCAGCCCTTCCCTGGACAGAAGTTACGAGCAGTACTTC
CASSPSLDRSYEQYF
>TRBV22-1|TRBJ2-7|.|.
TGTCCTGGGAGCGCACCGAGGACAGGAAGCTCCTACGAGCAGTACTTC
CPGSAPRTGSSYEQYF
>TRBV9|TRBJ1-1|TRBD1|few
TGTGCCAGCAGCGGACAGGGGAGGGGATACACTGAAGCTTTCTTT
CASSGQGRGYTEAFF
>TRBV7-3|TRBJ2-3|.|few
TGTGCCAGCAGCGGAGGGGGACTATCGGGCACAGATACGCAGTATTTT
CASSGGGLSGTDTQYF
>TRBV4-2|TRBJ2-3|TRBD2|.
TGTGCCAGCAGCCAAGGAATTCAGCGGGAGGAAACAGATACGCAGTATTTT
CASSQGIQREETDTQYF
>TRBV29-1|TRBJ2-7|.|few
TGCAGCGTTGGGGAAGGGAACGAGCAGTACTTC
CSVGEGNEQYF
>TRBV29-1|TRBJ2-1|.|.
TGCAGCGTCGGAATGCGACGACAGCCTGAGCAGTTCTTC
CSVGMRRQPEQFF
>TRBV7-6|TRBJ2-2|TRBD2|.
TGTGCCAGCAGCTTCTCTAGCGGAGGGACCGGGGAGCTGTTTTTT
CASSFSSGGTGELFF
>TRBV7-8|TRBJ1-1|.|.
TGTGCCAGCAGCGCTCAGGAGTTGGACACTGAAGCTTTCTTT
CASSAQELDTEAFF
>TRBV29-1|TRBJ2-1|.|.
TGCAGCGTTGGTACTAGTAACAATGAGCAGTTCTTC
CSVGTSNNEQFF
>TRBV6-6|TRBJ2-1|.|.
TGTGCCAGCAGTTACGGGGGTACCTACAATGAGCAGTTCTTC
CASSYGGTYNEQFF
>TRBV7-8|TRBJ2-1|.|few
TGTGCCAGCAGCTTATCGGGACAATCCAGGTTCAATGAGCAGTTCTTC
CASSLSGQSRFNEQFF
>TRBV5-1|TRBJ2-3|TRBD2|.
TGCGCCACCAGGAGCGGGGGCAGCACAGATACGCAGTATTTT
CATRSGGSTDTQYF
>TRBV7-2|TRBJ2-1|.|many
TGTGCCAGCAGCCGTCTCCCCTCCCGCTCCTACAATGAGCAGTTCTTC
CASSRLPSRSYNEQFF
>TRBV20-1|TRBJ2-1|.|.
TGCAGTGCTAGAGAAGAAAGCTACTCCTACAATGAGCAGTTCTTC
CSAREESYSYNEQFF
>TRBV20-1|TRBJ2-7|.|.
TGCAGTGCTAGAGGGGAAACCTACGAGCAGTACTTC
CSARGETYEQYF
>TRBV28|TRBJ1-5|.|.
TGTGCCAGCAGTCGGCTTGTTAGCAATCAGCCCCAGCATTTT
CASSRLVSNQPQHF
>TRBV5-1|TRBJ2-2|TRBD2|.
TGCGCCAGCAGCTTGGAGGCTAGCGGGGATCCCGGGACCGGGGAGCTGTTTTTT
CASSLEASGDPGTGELFF
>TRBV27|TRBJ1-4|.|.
TGTGCCAGCAGTAACCGGCAGGGCGGGGAAAAACTGTTTTTT
CASSNRQGGEKLFF
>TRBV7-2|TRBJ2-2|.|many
TGTGCCAGCAGCTTCGCCCCTAATTACAGGGCCGGGGAGCTGTTTTTT
CASSFAPNYRAGELFF
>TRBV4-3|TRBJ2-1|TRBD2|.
TGCGCCAGCAGCCAAGGCTTAGCGGGAGGCCCAAGCTCCTACAATGAGCAGTTCTTC
CASSQGLAGGPSSYNEQFF
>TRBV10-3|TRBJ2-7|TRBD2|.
TGTGCCGCCCAGGGGGGAGCTAGCGGGGCCACCTACGAGCAGTACTTC
CAAQGGASGATYEQYF
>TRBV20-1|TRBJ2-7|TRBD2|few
TGCAGTGCTAGTGTACCGGGACTAGCGGTCTACGAGCAGTACTTC
CSASVPGLAVYEQYF
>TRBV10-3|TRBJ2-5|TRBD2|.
TGTGCCATCAGCAGCCCTCCGGGACTAGCGGGAGAGGAGACCCAGTACTTC
CAISSPPGLAGEETQYF
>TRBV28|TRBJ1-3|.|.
TGTGCCAGCACGCGGGCCGTTCGGTCTGGAAACACCATATATTTT
CASTRAVRSGNTIYF
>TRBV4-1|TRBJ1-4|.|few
TGCGCCAGCAACCTCGGGACCCTTGGAGAAAAACTGTTTTTT
CASNLGTLGEKLFF
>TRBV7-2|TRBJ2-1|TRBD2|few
TGTGCCAGCAGCCGGAGGGTAGCGGGGCGGAAGGGGGATGAGCAGTTCTTC
CASSRRVAGRKGDEQFF
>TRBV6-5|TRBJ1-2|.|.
TGTGCCAGCAGTTACTCGGGCATTCCTAACTATGGCTACACCTTC
CASSYSGIPNYGYTF
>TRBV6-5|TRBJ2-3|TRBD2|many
TGTGCCAGCAGTACCACTAGCGGGGGATATCACACAGATACGCAGTATTTT
CASSTTSGGYHTDTQYF
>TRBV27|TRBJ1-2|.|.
TGTGCCAGCAGTTTAGGAGGGACCTATGGCTACACCTTC
CASSLGGTYGYTF
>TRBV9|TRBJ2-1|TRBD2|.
TGTGCCAGCAGCCCGGGACTAGCGGGGGTGTACAATGAGCAGTTCTTC
CASSPGLAGVYNEQFF
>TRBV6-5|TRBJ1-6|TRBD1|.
TGTGCCAGCAGTTACTCGCGCACCTGGACAGGAGCATATAATTCACCCCTCCACTTT
CASSYSRTWTGAYNSPLHF
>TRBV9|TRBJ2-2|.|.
TGTGCCAGCAGCGTAGACGTGGGATCCTACAACGGGGAGCTGTTTTTT
CASSVDVGSYNGELFF
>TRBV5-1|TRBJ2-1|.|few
TGCGCCAGCAGCTTAGGTGGCGGGCAGTTCTTC
CASSLGGGQFF
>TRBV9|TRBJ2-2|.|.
TGTGCCAGCAGCGTAAACCCTCTGGGGGGAGCATACAACGGTGCCGGGGAGCTGTTTTTT
CASSVNPLGGAYNGAGELFF
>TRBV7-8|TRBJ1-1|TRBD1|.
TGTGCCAGCACCCCAGACAGGGTGGCTGAAGCTTTCTTT
CASTPDRVAEAFF
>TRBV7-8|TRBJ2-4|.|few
TGTGCCAGCAGCTTAGCGCTAGGACTAGCCAAAAACATTCAGTACTTC
CASSLALGLAKNIQYF
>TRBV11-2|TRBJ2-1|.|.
TGTGCCAGCAGCTTCGAGATCACCTACAATGAGCAGTTCTTC
CASSFEITYNEQFF
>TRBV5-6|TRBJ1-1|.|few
TGTGCCAGCAGCTTGGGGGGGGTTTGGTCCTTCACTGAAGCTTTCTTT
CASSLGGVWSFTEAFF
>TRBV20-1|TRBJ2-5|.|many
TGCAGTGCTAGACCCAGGGTCAGGTCAGGAGAGACCCAGTACTTC
CSARPRVRSGETQYF
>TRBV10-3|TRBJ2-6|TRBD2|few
TGTGCCACCATAGCGGGAGGACCAACAATCTCTGGGGCCAACGTCCTGACTTTC
CATIAGGPTISGANVLTF
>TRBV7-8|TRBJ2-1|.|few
TGTGCCAGCAGCTTTCGGGATTACAATGAGCAGTTCTTC
CASSFRDYNEQFF
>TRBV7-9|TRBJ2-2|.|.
TGTGCCACCAGACAGACCTCATTAACCGGGGAGCTGTTTTTT
CATRQTSLTGELFF
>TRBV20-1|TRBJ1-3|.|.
TGCAGTGCTGTCGGACCTCATACTGGAAACACCATATATTTT
CSAVGPHTGNTIYF
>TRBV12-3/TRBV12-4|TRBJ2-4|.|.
TGTGCCAGCAGCCGGGTCGGAAACATTCAGTACTTC
CASSRVGNIQYF
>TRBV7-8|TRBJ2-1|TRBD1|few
TGTGCCAGCAGCTTAGCGCGTAGGGGGCGGGAGCAGTTCTTC
CASSLARRGREQFF
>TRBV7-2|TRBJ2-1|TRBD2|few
TGTGCCAGCAGTCGTGGTGGGACTAGCGCCCACAATGAGCAGTTCTTC
CASSRGGTSAHNEQFF
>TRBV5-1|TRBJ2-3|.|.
TGCGCCAGCGGACGCAGTGAGCGGCCAGATACGCAGTATTTT
CASGRSERPDTQYF
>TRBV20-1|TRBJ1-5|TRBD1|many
TGCAGTGCTACGGACCCGGGACAGGCTAATCAGCCCCAGCATTTT
CSATDPGQANQPQHF
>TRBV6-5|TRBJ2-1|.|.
TGTGCCAGCAGTTACGGCGGACCGGGCAATGAGCAGTTCTTC
CASSYGGPGNEQFF
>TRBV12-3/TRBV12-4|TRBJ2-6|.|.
TGTGCCAGCAGCCCCTTTGGGCTGGGAAGGGGGGCCAACGTCCTGACTTTC
CASSPFGLGRGANVLTF
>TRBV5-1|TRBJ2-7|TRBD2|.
TGCGCCAGCAGCTTGGTAGGGTTAGCGGGAGGCCTCTCCTACGAGCAGTACTTC
CASSLVGLAGGLSYEQYF
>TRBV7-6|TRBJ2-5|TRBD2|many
TGTGCCAGCAGCTTAGGGACTAGCGGGAACTGGGGGACCCAGTACTTC
CASSLGTSGNWGTQYF
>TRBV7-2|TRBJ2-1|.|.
TGTGCCAGCAGCTTAGCGCTCGAGAGCTATGAGCAGTTCTTC
CASSLALESYEQFF
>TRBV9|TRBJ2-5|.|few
TGTGCCAGCAGTTACACTAGTGCGGGGGAGACCCAGTACTTC
CASSYTSAGETQYF
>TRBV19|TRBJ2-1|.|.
TGTGCCAGTACCCTGTGGTTTAGGATGGGGTACAATGAGCAGTTCTTC
CASTLWFRMGYNEQFF
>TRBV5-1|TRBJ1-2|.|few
TGCGCCAGCAGCTTGGGCGCGGGGGCGCGGGGCTACACCTTC
CASSLGAGARGYTF
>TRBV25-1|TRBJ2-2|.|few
TGTGCCAGCAGTGAATTTCGTCCTGGGACGGCCAACACCGGGGAGCTGTTTTTT
CASSEFRPGTANTGELFF